The 23 T cell receptor beta chains in this list originate from one sample, sequenced in a study of cytomegalovirus exposure and HLA in healthy donors. Primers included in the PCR were 60 Vbeta and 13 Jbeta primers. Only in-frame clones appear in the TCRdb table, and some are missing; sequencing was by immunoSEQ multiplex PCR. The table has roughly 150,000 clones, roughly 80% seen once. The sequencing input was PBMCs. These receptors all come from a girl aged 5 to 17 in good health and CMV-seropositive.

This clone was observed a single time. V gene TRBV7-8 combines with J gene TRBJ2-4; tentative D call: TRBD2 (5 bases). The CDR3 runs 16 residues. Between the trimmed V and J ends, which lost 5 bases and 0 bases, there was a span of 14 bases. Germline CDR1 SGHVS, CDR2 FQNEAQ. CDR3 nucleotides: TGTGCCAGCAGCACAACTTCGGGGTTAGCCAAAAACATTCAGTACTTC. Translation: CASSTTSGLAKNIQYF.

The V gene is TRBV7-3, the J gene TRBJ2-2; D unclear. The CDR3 contains 15 residues. CDR1 is SGHTA and CDR2 is FQGTGA in the germline V gene. Trimming cost V 2 bases and J 0 bases, with 7 bases left between them. CDR3 nucleotide sequence: TGTGCCAGCAGCTTATACTCCGCGAACACCGGGGAGCTGTTTTTT. Translation: CASSLYSANTGELFF.

The rearrangement joins TRBV5-6 to TRBJ2-2; no definite D call. This CDR3 is built from 15 residues. Germline assignment: CDR1 SGHDT and CDR2 YYEEEE. V lost 1 base and J lost 2, with 9 bases in between. DNA of the CDR3: TGTGCCAGCAGCTTGTTGAGGCCCAACACCGGGGAGCTGTTTTTT. It specifies CASSLLRPNTGELFF.

V and J are TRBV11-2 and TRBJ1-2, with TRBD1 identical over 10 bases. Germline V gene sequence: CDR1 SGHAT, CDR2 FQNNGV. After removal of 5 bases from V and 4 bases from J, the junction contained 7 bases not matched to a gene. CDR3 length: 15 amino acids. The CDR3 is CASSGRDRGLYGYTF. The CDR3 DNA is TGTGCCAGCAGCGGACGGGACAGGGGTCTCTATGGCTACACCTTC.

V gene TRBV5-1 combines with J gene TRBJ1-4; a possible D gene is TRBD1 (5 bases). Germline V gene data show CDR1 as SGHRS and CDR2 as YFSETQ. The CDR3 runs to 15 residues. The V gene lost 1 base and the J gene lost 2 bases, with 9 bases spanning the gap. In DNA form, the CDR3 reads TGCGCCAGCAGCTTGAACGGGGGTACTAATGAAAAACTGTTTTTT. This sequence encodes CASSLNGGTNEKLFF.

The rearrangement joins TRBV6-4 to TRBJ2-1, with D maybe TRBD1 (6 bases). Germline loops: CDR1 MRHNA, CDR2 SNTAGT. V dropped 2 bases and J dropped 5 bases, with 7 bases sitting between them. This CDR3 is 13 amino acids long. The CDR3 sequence is CASSDRDNNEQFF. The DNA for the CDR3 is TGTGCCAGCAGTGACCGGGACAACAATGAGCAGTTCTTC.

This chain uses TRBV18 with TRBJ1-1; D perhaps matches TRBD1 (5 bases). Trimming stripped 1 base from V and 0 bases from J, with 9 bases between. The length of the CDR3 is 15 residues. Germline CDR1 is KGHSH and CDR2 is LQKENI. The CDR3 loop is CASSPQGHMNTEAFF. The CDR3 DNA follows: TGTGCCAGCTCACCACAAGGACACATGAACACTGAAGCTTTCTTT.

The genes are TRBV4-3 and TRBJ1-4; TRBD1 aligns across 9 bases. CDR3 length: 15 residues. The germline V gene has CDR1 LGHNA and CDR2 YSLEER. Losses at the gene ends were 4 bases for V and 6 bases for J; bases not matched to a gene: 6. CDR3: CASSLQGAEDEKLFF. CDR3 bases: TGCGCCAGCAGCCTACAGGGGGCTGAAGATGAAAAACTGTTTTTT.

The genes are TRBV9 and TRBJ2-2; TRBD1 matches at 10 bases. J was trimmed by 5 bases and V by 3 bases; bases with no gene match: 4. In germline, CDR1 is SGDLS, CDR2 YYNGEE. This CDR3 region has 15 residues. Written as DNA, the CDR3 is TGTGCCAGCAGCGCCGGGACAGGGGTAACCGGGGAGCTGTTTTTT. Protein: CASSAGTGVTGELFF.

J is TRBJ1-6 and V is TRBV27; 9 nucleotides match TRBD1. Germline V gene lookup returns CDR1 MNHEY and CDR2 SMNVEV (reference sequence). This CDR3 is 14 amino acids long. Germline trimming cut 4 bases from V and 10 bases from J; bases unmatched to any gene: 5. CDR3 in amino acids: CASSSTGGASPLHF. Here the CDR3 DNA reads TGTGCCAGCAGTTCGACAGGGGGAGCATCACCCCTCCACTTT.

The V call is TRBV19, the J call TRBJ1-5; unclear D gene. The CDR3 has 13 amino acids. Germline assignment: CDR1 LNHDA and CDR2 SQIVND (reference sequence). Trimming removed 8 bases at V and 0 bases at J, with 8 bases between. The CDR3: CASCGLSNQPQHF. DNA of the CDR3: TGTGCCAGTTGTGGGCTTAGCAATCAGCCCCAGCATTTT. Full variable domain (missing parts from reference TRBV19 and TRBJ1-5): DGGITQSPKYLFRKEGQNVTLSCEQNLNHDAMYWYRQDPGQGLRLIYYSQIVNDFQKGDIAEGYSVSREKKESFPLTVTSAQKNPTAFYLCASCGLSNQPQHFGDGTRLSIL.

This chain connects TRBV11-3 to TRBJ2-1; 8 nucleotides align to TRBD1. J was trimmed by 7 bases and V by 3 bases; bases with no gene match: 5. Germline loops: CDR1 SGHNT, CDR2 YENEEA. CDR3 length: 14 residues. The CDR3 sequence: CASSLQGARNEQFF. The CDR3 nucleotides are TGTGCCAGCAGCTTGCAGGGGGCGAGGAATGAGCAGTTCTTC.

Regarding this clone: Germline and junction disagree at one end, which may indicate a read error. V usage is TRBV7-7 and J usage is TRBJ2-6; perhaps TRBD2 as D (5 bases). The CDR3 is 20 amino acids. Germline V gene lookup returns CDR1 SSHAT and CDR2 FNYEAQ (reference sequence). CDR3 nucleotide sequence: TGTGCTAGCAGCCCCGGACTGAATTGGGGTTCTAATCCTGGGGCCAACGTCCTGACTTTC. Translation gives CASSPGLNWGSNPGANVLTF.

V gene TRBV18 combines with J gene TRBJ2-1; 8 nucleotides agree with TRBD2. Trimming took 0 bases from V and 12 from J; bases not matched to a gene: 10. The CDR3 sequence is 15 residues long. Germline lookup yields CDR1 KGHSH and CDR2 LQKENI. CDR3: CASSPPSGGTITQFF. The CDR3 DNA reads as TGTGCCAGCTCACCACCCAGCGGGGGTACCATTACGCAGTTCTTC.

The CDR3 protein is CASSPYSDSGNTIYF. The CDR3 DNA sequence: TGTGCCAGCAGCCCATACAGTGACTCTGGAAACACCATATATTTT. This chain links TRBV7-9 with TRBJ1-3; D unclear. V was trimmed by 5 bases and J by 0 bases, leaving 11 bases between them. The CDR3 contains 15 residues. The germline CDR1 and CDR2 sequences are SEHNR and FQNEAQ (reference sequence).

The genes are TRBV18 and TRBJ2-7, with a tentative D call TRBD2 (6 bases). Germline V gene sequence: CDR1 KGHSH, CDR2 LQKENI. The CDR3 has 14 amino acids. Trimming shortened V by 0 bases and J by 3 bases, and 9 bases separated the two germline ends. CDR3 residues: CASSPPGTRYEQYF. The CDR3 nucleotides read TGTGCCAGCTCACCACCCGGGACTCGCTACGAGCAGTACTTC.

The gene calls are TRBV28 and TRBJ2-3; D may be TRBD1 (6 bases). V was trimmed by 2 bases and J by 2 bases, leaving 8 bases between them. This CDR3 is built from 14 residues. Looked up from germline, CDR1 is MDHEN and CDR2 is SYDVKM. CDR3 nucleotides: TGTGCCAGCAGTTTAGGGGACACCACAGATACGCAGTATTTT. Translation gives CASSLGDTTDTQYF.

This clone has just one count. The chain has TRBV15 and TRBJ1-1, with D unclear. This CDR3 region has 13 residues. Trimming pared 5 bases from V and 6 bases from J, leaving 13 bases between. Germline-derived CDR1 and CDR2 are LNHNV and YYDKDF (reference sequence). The CDR3 DNA reads TGTGCCACCAGCCGCCCGGGGAGACCTGAAGCTTTCTTT. Translation gives CATSRPGRPEAFF. The whole variable domain, remainder taken from reference TRBV15 and TRBJ1-1, is DAMVIQNPRYQVTQFGKPVTLSCSQTLNHNVMYWYQQKSSQAPKLLFHYYDKDFNNEADTPDNFQSRRPNTSFCFLDIRSPGLGDTAMYLCATSRPGRPEAFFGQGTRLTVV.

This clone showed up just a few times. This chain uses TRBV21-1 with TRBJ2-5; the tabulated D call, TRBD1, remains unverified against the DNA. TRBV21-1 represents a pseudogene. The CDR3 length is 14 residues. CDR3 sequence: CASISQGVQETQYF. For the CDR3, the DNA is TGTGCCAGCATCAGTCAAGGGGTCCAAGAGACCCAGTACTTC.

The rearrangement joins TRBV6-5 to TRBJ2-7, with D possibly matching TRBD2 (6 bases). Between the trimmed V and J ends, which lost 2 bases and 3 bases, there was a span of 11 bases. CDR3 length: 14 residues. The germline V gene encodes CDR1 MNHEY and CDR2 SVGAGI. CDR3 coding DNA: TGTGCCAGCAGTTACGAGCAGGGAGGCTACGAGCAGTACTTC. The encoded protein is CASSYEQGGYEQYF.

V is TRBV28 and J is TRBJ2-2; the D gene is possibly TRBD2 (5 bases). This CDR3 has 15 amino acids. V lost 4 bases, J lost 6 bases, and 15 bases lay in between. Germline lookup yields CDR1 MDHEN and CDR2 SYDVKM. The CDR3 loop reads CASSSHGLRAGELFF. CDR3 nucleotide sequence: TGTGCCAGCAGTTCCCATGGACTGAGGGCCGGGGAGCTGTTTTTT.

The gene calls are TRBV6-5 and TRBJ2-4; TRBD1 matches at 10 bases. The V segment lost 6 bases and the J segment 8 bases; nucleotides outside the gene matches: 4. The V gene's germline CDR1 is MNHEY and CDR2 SVGAGI. The CDR3 contains 13 residues. The CDR3 nucleotides read TGTGCCAGCAGGCTGGACAGGGGGGACATTCAGTACTTC. Its protein product is CASRLDRGDIQYF.

The chain combines TRBV18 with TRBJ2-3, with TRBD2 as a possible D gene (7 bases). Per germline, CDR1 KGHSH and CDR2 LQKENI. V dropped 0 bases and J dropped 3 bases, with 16 bases sitting between them. The CDR3 covers 17 residues. As DNA, the CDR3 is TGTGCCAGCTCACCACCCAAGGGGGGGCGCGGGACAGATACGCAGTATTTT. Protein: CASSPPKGGRGTDTQYF.